These 13 T cell receptor beta chains came from one sample sequenced in a study of cytomegalovirus exposure and HLA in healthy donors. 60 Vbeta and 13 Jbeta primers were used in PCR. Assay used: immunoSEQ multiplex PCR; TCRdb lists only in-frame clones, some missing. The sample lists under 130,000 clones, over 65% occurring once. The sequenced material came from PBMCs. The receptors shown here come from a female donor in good health and CMV-seropositive.

V gene TRBV6-5 combines with J gene TRBJ1-1; D is undetermined. The CDR3 covers 13 residues. V lost 4 bases to trimming and J lost 5 bases, with 11 bases between them. Germline CDR1 is MNHEY and CDR2 is SVGAGI. The CDR3 nucleotides are TGTGCCAGCAGTTCCCTGGGGAGGACTGAAGCTTTCTTT. This translates into CASSSLGRTEAFF.

CDR3 sequence reads: CASSSGQRVQRTIYF. CDR3 sequence (DNA): TGTGCCAGCAGCTCCGGACAGAGGGTCCAAAGGACCATATATTTT. The chain has TRBV5-8 and TRBJ1-3; D might be TRBD1 (6 bases). Per germline, CDR1 SGHTS and CDR2 YDEGEE. This CDR3 has 15 amino acids. V dropped 3 bases and J dropped 10 bases, with 20 bases sitting between them.

This chain connects TRBV7-2 to TRBJ2-1; tentative D call: TRBD1 (6 bases). V dropped 5 bases and J dropped 4 bases, with 21 bases sitting between them. Germline V CDR1 and CDR2: SGHTA, FQGNSA. The CDR3 sequence is 17 residues long. The CDR3 sequence: CASSEGGVAGEYNEQFF. The CDR3 DNA is TGTGCCAGCAGCGAAGGGGGAGTAGCTGGGGAATACAATGAGCAGTTCTTC.

The chain combines TRBV6-5 with TRBJ1-3; 7 bases align to TRBD1. After removal of 5 bases from V and 0 bases from J, the junction contained 4 bases not matched to a gene. Germline CDR1 is MNHEY and CDR2 is SVGAGI. The length of the CDR3 is 15 residues. CDR3 DNA sequence: TGTGCCAGCAGTGCCGGGACAGTCTCTGGAAACACCATATATTTT. Its protein is CASSAGTVSGNTIYF.

This chain links TRBV7-2 with TRBJ2-2; a possible D gene is TRBD2 (6 bases). Germline V CDR1 and CDR2: SGHTA, FQGNSA. This CDR3 is built from 16 residues. The V end lost 3 bases, the J end lost 2 bases, and 13 bases lay between the germline ends. CDR3 sequence: CASSLQGGLNTGELFF. Here the CDR3 DNA reads TGTGCCAGCAGCTTGCAAGGAGGGCTCAACACCGGGGAGCTGTTTTTT.

The rearrangement joins TRBV9 to TRBJ1-1; 9 nucleotides match TRBD1. This CDR3 contains 15 residues. V trimming: 4 bases; J trimming: 5 bases; junction bases outside the gene matches: 9. CDR1 and CDR2 from the germline V gene are SGDLS and YYNGEE. The CDR3 reads CASSFSGTGRTEAFF. CDR3 nucleotide sequence: TGTGCCAGCAGCTTTTCCGGGACAGGGAGAACTGAAGCTTTCTTT.

This chain joins TRBV28 and TRBJ1-4, with D unclear. CDR3 length: 14 residues. Per germline, CDR1 MDHEN and CDR2 SYDVKM. V was trimmed by 3 bases and J by 7 bases, leaving 12 bases between them. CDR3 residues: CASSLRDLGEKLFF. The CDR3 bases are TGTGCCAGCAGTTTGAGGGATTTGGGTGAAAAACTGTTTTTT.

The chain uses TRBV5-1 and TRBJ2-7, with D possibly TRBD1 on 5 matching bases. From germline, CDR1 is SGHRS and CDR2 YFSETQ. The germline V and J ends were trimmed by 4 bases and 2 bases, with 10 bases remaining between them. There are 13 residues in the CDR3. For the CDR3, the DNA is TGCGCCAGCAGCAAAGACAGACCCTACGAGCAGTACTTC. This gives the protein CASSKDRPYEQYF.

This clone showed up just a few times. The V call is TRBV27, the J call TRBJ2-7; 9 positions agree with TRBD2. This CDR3 spans 14 amino acids. CDR1 MNHEY and CDR2 SMNVEV come from the germline V gene (reference sequence). Unmatched junction bases numbered 4, after V lost 5 bases and J lost 2 bases. The CDR3 DNA reads TGTGCCAGCAGTCGCCTAGCGGGGACCTACGAGCAGTACTTC. This encodes CASSRLAGTYEQYF.

The chain combines TRBV27 with TRBJ1-2; D possibly corresponds to TRBD1 (5 bases). Germline V gene sequence: CDR1 MNHEY, CDR2 SMNVEV (reference sequence). V was cut by 6 bases and J by 5 bases, with 13 bases left in between. CDR3 length: 13 amino acids. The CDR3 sequence: CASREKGFYGYTF. The CDR3 DNA follows: TGTGCCAGCAGGGAGAAGGGGTTTTATGGCTACACCTTC.

The J gene is TRBJ2-3, the V gene TRBV5-1, with D perhaps TRBD1 (7 bases). CDR1 is SGHRS, CDR2 YFSETQ, per germline. V was trimmed by 4 bases and J by 5 bases, leaving 20 bases between them. This CDR3 spans 16 amino acids. Written as DNA, the CDR3 is TGCGCCAGCAGCACGGCAGGGGGAGGTCTTGGAGATACGCAGTATTTT. Protein sequence: CASSTAGGGLGDTQYF.

V is TRBV2 and J is TRBJ1-5; 10 bases align to TRBD1. J lost 2 bases, V lost 0 bases, and 1 base had no gene match. The CDR3 loop spans 16 amino acids. From germline, CDR1 is SNHLY and CDR2 FYNNEI. The CDR3 DNA follows: TGTGCCAGCAGTGAAGCCGGGACAGGGGGCAATCAGCCCCAGCATTTT. This sequence encodes CASSEAGTGGNQPQHF. Together with reference TRBV2 and TRBJ1-5, the CDR3 gives the full variable domain: EPEVTQTPSHQVTQMGQEVILRCVPISNHLYFYWYRQILGQKVEFLVSFYNNEISEKSEIFDDQFSVERPDGSNFTLKIRSTKLEDSAMYFCASSEAGTGGNQPQHFGDGTRLSIL.

This clone has only a few counts. The chain combines TRBV2 with TRBJ1-4; no clear D gene. This CDR3 contains 14 residues. V was cut by 3 bases and J by 7 bases, with 12 bases left in between. Germline loops: CDR1 SNHLY, CDR2 FYNNEI. CDR3: CASSETAVVEKLFF. For the CDR3, the DNA is TGTGCCAGCAGTGAGACTGCAGTAGTTGAAAAACTGTTTTTT. The variable domain in full, completed from reference TRBV2 and TRBJ1-4, reads EPEVTQTPSHQVTQMGQEVILRCVPISNHLYFYWYRQILGQKVEFLVSFYNNEISEKSEIFDDQFSVERPDGSNFTLKIRSTKLEDSAMYFCASSETAVVEKLFFGSGTQLSVL.